Presented here are 23 T cell receptor beta chains from one specimen sequenced in a study of blood T cell repertoires in COVID-19. Assay: immunoSEQ multiplex PCR; the TCRdb copy retains only in-frame clones and omits some. Of tens of thousands of clones in the sample, approximately 88% were seen once. Sequenced: peripheral blood. The origin of the receptors is a woman aged 60-75 years with acute or convalescent COVID-19.

V and J are TRBV9 and TRBJ2-2, with D possibly matching TRBD1 (5 bases). Germline CDR1 reads SGDLS; CDR2 reads YYNGEE. V shed 0 bases and J shed 2 bases, with 8 bases lying between them. The CDR3 sequence is 15 residues long. Written as DNA, the CDR3 is TGTGCCAGCAGCGTAGGGGGCTTAAACACCGGGGAGCTGTTTTTT. Its protein is CASSVGGLNTGELFF.

The V call is TRBV7-3, the J call TRBJ2-2, with 7 bases fitting TRBD1. Per germline, CDR1 SGHTA and CDR2 FQGTGA. V gave up 5 bases and J gave up 7 bases; unmatched junction bases: 10. This CDR3 comprises 15 residues. The CDR3, as DNA: TGTGCCAGCAGCAATGACAGGGTCCGCGGCGGGGAGCTGTTTTTT. Protein product: CASSNDRVRGGELFF.

The rearrangement links TRBV7-3 to TRBJ2-1, with D perhaps matching TRBD2 (6 bases). V was pared by 2 bases and J by 5 bases, with 13 bases between. The CDR3 has 15 amino acids. Germline CDR1 is SGHTA and CDR2 is FQGTGA. CDR3: CASSLSSSAHNEQFF. CDR3 DNA: TGTGCCAGCAGCTTATCGTCTAGCGCTCACAATGAGCAGTTCTTC.

The rearrangement joins TRBV5-5 to TRBJ2-2, with TRBD1 matching over 8 bases. This CDR3 spans 15 amino acids. Germline CDR1 is SGHKS and CDR2 is YYEKEE (reference sequence). Trimming cost V 4 bases and J 2 bases; bases outside gene matches: 4. This CDR3 is CASSLDRVNTGELFF. For the CDR3, the DNA is TGTGCCAGCAGCCTGGACAGGGTTAACACCGGGGAGCTGTTTTTT.

This clone was seen only a few times. V and J are TRBV6-5 and TRBJ1-2; 7 bases line up with TRBD1. CDR1 and CDR2 from the germline V gene are MNHEY and SVGAGI. V dropped 3 bases and J dropped 6; count of bases not matched to a gene: 4. CDR3 length: 13 amino acids. For the CDR3, the DNA is TGTGCCAGCAGTTATGGACAGGCCGATGGCTACACCTTC. Residues: CASSYGQADGYTF.

This clone was detected only once. The gene calls are TRBV27 and TRBJ2-1; TRBD2 agrees at 8 bases. The CDR3 is made up of 15 amino acids. Unmatched junction bases numbered 6, after V lost 3 bases and J lost 5 bases. Germline CDR1 is MNHEY and CDR2 is SMNVEV (reference sequence). The CDR3 DNA reads as TGTGCCAGCAGTTTTAGCGGGAAGTTGAACAATGAGCAGTTCTTC. It specifies CASSFSGKLNNEQFF.

The chain carries TRBV6-5 and TRBJ1-4; possible D gene TRBD1, 5 bases. CDR1 MNHEY and CDR2 SVGAGI come from the germline V gene. V was trimmed by 9 bases and J by 7 bases, leaving 12 bases between them. The CDR3 has 12 residues. The CDR3 is CASGRAAEKLFF. CDR3 sequence (DNA): TGTGCCAGTGGCAGGGCGGCTGAAAAACTGTTTTTT.

This rearrangement joins TRBV15 to TRBJ1-4; D gene unclear. Germline CDR1 is LNHNV and CDR2 is YYDKDF (reference sequence). CDR3 length equals 11 residues. Trimming left V 0 bases short and J 11 bases short, with 4 bases between. The CDR3, as DNA: TGTGCCACCAGCAGAGATTCTAAACTGTTTTTT. This gives the protein CATSRDSKLFF.

This sequence joins TRBV6-2 or TRBV6-3 and TRBJ2-7; 9 bases match TRBD2. The CDR3 runs 14 residues. The V gene's germline CDR1 is MNHEY and CDR2 SVGEGT. The V and J ends lost 5 bases and 3 bases, in that order; junction bases with no gene match: 5. This CDR3 reads CASSAGGFFYEQYV. The CDR3 DNA is TGTGCCAGCAGTGCGGGGGGGTTCTTCTACGAGCAGTACGTC.

The chain joins TRBV19 to TRBJ1-6; D is perhaps TRBD1 (6 bases). This CDR3 contains 16 residues. Germline V gives CDR1 LNHDA, CDR2 SQIVND (reference sequence). The V end lost 5 bases, the J end lost 1 base, and 12 bases lay between the germline ends. CDR3 sequence: CASSPDSVSYNSPLHF. The CDR3 DNA sequence: TGTGCCAGTAGTCCGGACAGTGTTTCCTATAATTCACCCCTCCACTTT.

The gene calls are TRBV5-1 and TRBJ2-1; TRBD2 matches at 7 bases. Trimming at V came to 0 bases and at J to 8 bases, leaving 5 bases not matched to a gene. The CDR3 spans 14 residues. CDR1 is SGHRS, CDR2 YFSETQ, per germline. For the CDR3, the DNA is TGCGCCAGCAGCTTGGTCCCAGGGAGGGATGAGCAGTTCTTC. Amino acid sequence: CASSLVPGRDEQFF.

CDR3 in DNA: TGCGCCAGCAGCCAGGTCAACATGGAAAAACTGTTTTTT. As protein: CASSQVNMEKLFF. The chain employs TRBV4-1 and TRBJ1-4; D ambiguous. This CDR3 has 13 residues. Trimming took 3 bases from V and 8 from J, leaving 10 bases between them. Per the germline V gene, CDR1 is MGHRA and CDR2 is YSYEKL.

The V gene is TRBV6-6, the J gene TRBJ1-1; D possibly corresponds to TRBD1 (6 bases). V was shortened by 4 bases and J by 10 bases, with 16 bases between the two germline ends. CDR1 MNHNY and CDR2 SVGAGI come from the germline V gene (reference sequence). The CDR3 has 13 amino acids. The CDR3 sequence is CASSLLQGSVAFF. CDR3 sequence (DNA): TGTGCCAGCAGTTTGCTACAGGGATCAGTAGCTTTCTTT.

The chain joins TRBV28 to TRBJ2-2; D unclear. Looked up from germline, CDR1 is MDHEN and CDR2 is SYDVKM. V lost 6 bases to trimming and J lost 6 bases, with 8 bases between them. This CDR3 has 12 residues. Here the CDR3 reads CASSHRAGELFF. CDR3 in DNA: TGTGCCAGCAGCCACCGGGCCGGGGAGCTGTTTTTT.

V and J are TRBV3-1 (or the pseudogene TRBV3-2) and TRBJ1-1; possible D gene TRBD1, 5 bases. Deletions cut 4 bases from V and 7 bases from J, with 13 bases between. The CDR3 sequence is 13 residues long. Germline V gives CDR1 LGHDT, CDR2 YNNKEL (reference sequence). The CDR3 here is CASSLLTDSEAFF. The CDR3 DNA reads as TGTGCCAGCAGCCTACTGACTGACAGTGAAGCTTTCTTT.

V usage is TRBV7-3 and J usage is TRBJ2-3, with D uncertain. The CDR3 contains 14 residues. Per the germline V gene, CDR1 is SGHTA and CDR2 is FQGTGA. Trimming took 5 bases from V and 0 from J, leaving 9 bases between them. CDR3 bases: TGTGCCAGCAGCCCCGGGTTAAGCACAGATACGCAGTATTTT. This encodes CASSPGLSTDTQYF.

The chain combines TRBV5-4 with TRBJ2-5, with TRBD2 identical over 15 bases. The CDR3 totals 16 residues. Looked up from germline, CDR1 is SGHNT and CDR2 is YYREEE (reference sequence). V lost 4 bases, J lost 5 bases, and 6 bases stayed unmatched. DNA for the CDR3: TGTGCCAGCAGCCATGGACTAGCGGGGGGGATGGAGACCCAGTACTTC. Its protein is CASSHGLAGGMETQYF.

The CDR3 loop reads CASSLGPAGRNTEAFF. DNA for the CDR3: TGTGCCAGCAGCTTGGGGCCTGCGGGGCGCAACACTGAAGCTTTCTTT. V gene TRBV5-5 combines with J gene TRBJ1-1; the D gene is possibly TRBD1 (5 bases). Germline-derived CDR1 and CDR2 are SGHKS and YYEKEE (reference sequence). The V end lost 0 bases, the J end lost 2 bases, and 14 bases lay between the germline ends. CDR3 length equals 16 residues.

This chain connects TRBV3-1 (or the pseudogene TRBV3-2) to TRBJ2-3; 9 bases match TRBD2. This CDR3 has 16 residues. Germline CDR1 LGHDT, CDR2 YNNKEL (reference sequence). J lost 2 bases, V lost 4 bases, and 7 bases had no gene match. Here the CDR3 DNA reads TGTGCCAGCAGCCTGAGAGCGGGGGGCTACACAGATACGCAGTATTTT. Residues: CASSLRAGGYTDTQYF.

This chain links TRBV5-4 with TRBJ2-3, with D possibly TRBD1 on 6 matching bases. Between the trimmed V and J ends, which lost 0 bases and 2 bases, there was a span of 10 bases. The V gene's germline CDR1 is SGHNT and CDR2 YYREEE (reference sequence). The CDR3 length is 15 residues. CDR3 region: CASSLEGVYTDTQYF. The DNA for the CDR3 is TGTGCCAGCAGCTTGGAGGGGGTGTACACAGATACGCAGTATTTT.

About this clone itself: A junction boundary mismatches the germline segment, possibly from a read error. The chain employs TRBV5-1 and TRBJ2-3, with 16 bases lining up with TRBD2. This CDR3 is built from 14 residues. CDR1 is SGHRS, CDR2 YFSETQ, per germline. The CDR3: CASSLDGGTSGRVF. The CDR3 bases are TGCGCCAGCAGCTTGGACGGAGGGACTAGCGGGAGGGTCTTT.

This sequence joins TRBV6-2 or TRBV6-3 and TRBJ2-7, with 12 bases identical to TRBD2. The CDR3 has 14 amino acids. V lost 5 bases to trimming and J lost 3 bases; unmatched junction nucleotides: 2. The germline V gene encodes CDR1 MNHEY and CDR2 SVGEGT. The CDR3 DNA sequence: TGTGCCAGCAGTAGGACTAGCGGGATCTACGAGCAGTACGTC. Its translation is CASSRTSGIYEQYV.

This clone was observed a handful of times. The chain combines TRBV7-6 with TRBJ2-2; 7 nucleotides align to TRBD1. The CDR3 spans 14 residues. CDR1 is SGHVS, CDR2 FNYEAQ, per germline. Unmatched junction bases numbered 2, after V lost 5 bases and J lost 2 bases. This CDR3 reads CASSRQGNTGELFF. CDR3 coding DNA: TGTGCCAGCAGCCGACAGGGAAACACCGGGGAGCTGTTTTTT. Supplemented by reference TRBV7-6 and TRBJ2-2, the full variable domain reads GAGVSQSPRYKVTKRGQDVALRCDPISGHVSLYWYRQALGQGPEFLTYFNYEAQQDKSGLPNDRFSAERPEGSISTLTIQRTEQRDSAMYRCASSRQGNTGELFFGEGSRLTVL.